This T cell receptor (beta chain) was captured by sequencing in a study of T cells in Graves' hyperthyroidism and ophthalmopathy. About the research overall: At initial diagnosis, before any treatment had begun, peripheral blood was obtained. Study results and caveats: Ophthalmopathy and stable hyperthyroidism were separated by a 13 V-J model.

What was amplified from RNA transcripts were TCR beta CDR3 regions. The study used the HTBI primer set for a first-round RT-PCR of the TCR CDR3. TCRdb passed the multiplex PCR reads through MiXCR, listing each CDR3 protein once. The table shows about 680,000 distinct CDR3 sequences, with about 35% occurring only once. This CDR3 region has 16 residues. CDR1 and CDR2 from the germline V gene are MNHNS and SASEGT. Trimming pared 3 bases from V and 6 bases from J, leaving 17 bases between. Regarding this clonotype: As yet, its antigen is unknown.

Material for sequencing was blood. This chain links TRBV6-1 with TRBJ2-2; D ambiguous. This clonotype was obtained from a middle-aged woman with Graves' hyperthyroidism. In nucleotides, the CDR3 is TGTGCCAGCAGTGACCAGGTTGTGGTTGTGGCCGGGGAGCTGTTTTTT. It codes for CASSDQVVVVAGELFF.